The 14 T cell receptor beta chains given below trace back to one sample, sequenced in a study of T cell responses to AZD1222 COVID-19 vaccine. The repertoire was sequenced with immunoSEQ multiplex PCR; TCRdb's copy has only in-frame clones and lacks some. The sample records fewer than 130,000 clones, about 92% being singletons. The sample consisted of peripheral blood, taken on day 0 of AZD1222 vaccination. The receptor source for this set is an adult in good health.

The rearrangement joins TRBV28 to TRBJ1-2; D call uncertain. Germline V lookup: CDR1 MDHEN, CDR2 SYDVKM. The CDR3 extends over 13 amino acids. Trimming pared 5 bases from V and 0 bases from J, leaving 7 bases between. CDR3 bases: TGTGCCAGCAGTACCGTTGCTAACTATGGCTACACCTTC. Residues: CASSTVANYGYTF.

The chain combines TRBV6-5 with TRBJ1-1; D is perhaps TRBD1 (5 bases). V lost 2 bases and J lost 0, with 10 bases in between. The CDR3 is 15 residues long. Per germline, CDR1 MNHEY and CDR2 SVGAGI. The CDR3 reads CASSYGGRVNTEAFF. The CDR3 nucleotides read TGTGCCAGCAGTTACGGAGGCAGGGTGAACACTGAAGCTTTCTTT.

CDR3: CASSLGHNQPQHF. CDR3 nucleotides: TGTGCCAGCAGTTTAGGGCACAATCAGCCCCAGCATTTT. The rearrangement links TRBV27 to TRBJ1-5; no reliable D call. In germline, CDR1 is MNHEY, CDR2 SMNVEV (reference sequence). Deletions cut 2 bases from V and 3 bases from J, with 5 bases between. The CDR3 runs 13 residues.

The CDR3 protein is CASSPGTGGRGTQYF. CDR3 in DNA: TGTGCCAGCAGCCCCGGGACAGGGGGACGAGGTACGCAGTATTTT. The chain links TRBV11-1 to TRBJ2-3, with 11 bases lining up with TRBD1. The CDR3 runs to 15 residues. J gave up 8 bases and V 5 bases, and 9 bases lay outside the gene matches. From germline, CDR1 is SGHAT and CDR2 FQDESV (reference sequence).

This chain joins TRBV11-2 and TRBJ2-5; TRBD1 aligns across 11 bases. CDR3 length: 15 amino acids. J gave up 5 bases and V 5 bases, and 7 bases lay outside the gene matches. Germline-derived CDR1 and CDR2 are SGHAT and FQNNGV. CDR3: CASSPRTGGGETQYF. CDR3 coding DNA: TGTGCCAGCAGCCCCCGGACAGGGGGCGGGGAGACCCAGTACTTC.

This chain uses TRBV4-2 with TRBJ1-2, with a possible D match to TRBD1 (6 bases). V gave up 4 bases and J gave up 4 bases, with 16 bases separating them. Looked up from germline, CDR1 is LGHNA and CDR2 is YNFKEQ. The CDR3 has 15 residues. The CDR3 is CASSPGGGAGYGYTF. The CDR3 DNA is TGTGCCAGCAGCCCCGGGGGGGGCGCAGGCTATGGCTACACCTTC.

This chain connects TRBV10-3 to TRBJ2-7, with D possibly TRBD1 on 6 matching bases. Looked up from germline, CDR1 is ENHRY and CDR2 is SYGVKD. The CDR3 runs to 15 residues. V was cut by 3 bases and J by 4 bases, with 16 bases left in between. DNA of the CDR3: TGTGCCATCAGTGACCAGGCAGAAACAGGGTACGAGCAGTACTTC. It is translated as CAISDQAETGYEQYF.

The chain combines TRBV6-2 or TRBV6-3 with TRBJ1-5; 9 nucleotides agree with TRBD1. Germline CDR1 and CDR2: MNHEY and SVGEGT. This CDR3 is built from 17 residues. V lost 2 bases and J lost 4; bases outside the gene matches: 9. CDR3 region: CASSYLGPGTGNQPQHF. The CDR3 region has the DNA TGTGCCAGCAGTTACCTAGGACCCGGGACAGGGAATCAGCCCCAGCATTTT.

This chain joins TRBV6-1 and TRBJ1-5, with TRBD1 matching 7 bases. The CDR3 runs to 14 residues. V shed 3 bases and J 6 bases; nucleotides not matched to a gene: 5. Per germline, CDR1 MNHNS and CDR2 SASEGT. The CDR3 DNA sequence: TGTGCCAGCAGTGAGGGACAGTCTAGTCAGCCCCAGCATTTT. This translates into CASSEGQSSQPQHF.

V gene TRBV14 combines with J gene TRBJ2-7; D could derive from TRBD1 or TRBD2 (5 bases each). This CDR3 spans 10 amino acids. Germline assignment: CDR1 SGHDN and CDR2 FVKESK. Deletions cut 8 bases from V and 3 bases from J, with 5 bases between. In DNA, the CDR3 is TGTGCCAGCGGGGGCTACGAGCAGTACTTC. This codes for CASGGYEQYF.

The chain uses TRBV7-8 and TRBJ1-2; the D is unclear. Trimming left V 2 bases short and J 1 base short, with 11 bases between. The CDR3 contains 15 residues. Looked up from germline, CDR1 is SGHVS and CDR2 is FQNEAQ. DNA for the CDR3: TGTGCCAGCAGCTTATCCTCTCTCCTTAACTATGGCTACACCTTC. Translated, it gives CASSLSSLLNYGYTF. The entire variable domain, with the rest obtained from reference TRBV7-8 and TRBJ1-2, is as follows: GAGVSQSPRYKVAKRGQDVALRCDPISGHVSLFWYQQALGQGPEFLTYFQNEAQLDKSGLPSDRFFAERPEGSVSTLKIQRTQQEDSAVYLCASSLSSLLNYGYTFGSGTRLTVV.

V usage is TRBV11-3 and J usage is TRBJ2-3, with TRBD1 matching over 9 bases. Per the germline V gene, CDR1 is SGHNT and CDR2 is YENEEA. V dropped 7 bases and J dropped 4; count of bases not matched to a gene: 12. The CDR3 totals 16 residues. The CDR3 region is CASIPTGTGKSDTQYF. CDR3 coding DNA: TGTGCCAGCATCCCCACCGGGACAGGGAAGTCAGATACGCAGTATTTT.

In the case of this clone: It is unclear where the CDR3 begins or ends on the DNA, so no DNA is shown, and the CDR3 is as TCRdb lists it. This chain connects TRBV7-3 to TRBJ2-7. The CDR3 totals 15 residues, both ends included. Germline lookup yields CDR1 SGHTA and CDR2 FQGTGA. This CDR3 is CASSYPLGMGYEQYF.

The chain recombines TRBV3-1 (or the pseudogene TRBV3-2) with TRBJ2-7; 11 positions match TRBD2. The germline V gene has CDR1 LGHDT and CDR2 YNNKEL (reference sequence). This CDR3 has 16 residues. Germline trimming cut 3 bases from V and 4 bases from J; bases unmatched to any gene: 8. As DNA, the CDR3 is TGTGCCAGCAGCCATCGTACTAGCGGGAGTTCTTACGAGCAGTACTTC. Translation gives CASSHRTSGSSYEQYF.